This TCR beta chain was captured by sequencing in a study of OX40 agonist ivuxolimab in advanced cancers. Overall study findings and caveats: In general, CD8+ T cells held more expanded clones than CD4+ did, on average. Dose levels from 0.1 to 3.0 mg/kg saw CD4+ and CD8+ blood T cells expand clonally by week 6.

As regards this clone: Its antigen is unknown.

This CDR3 has 12 residues. CDR1 and CDR2 (germline): WNHNN, SYGVQD (reference sequence). J was trimmed by 11 bases and V by 5 bases; bases with no gene match: 7. Sequencing used immunoSEQ multiplex PCR; TCRdb keeps in-frame clones, though not all of them. The sample carries tens of thousands of clones, around nine tenths recorded once. Autoimmune disease history or systemic immunosuppression led to patients being barred. The chain recombines TRBV10-1 with TRBJ2-3; 7 nucleotides align to TRBD2. The source of this sequence is an adult with an advanced solid tumor such as melanoma, head and neck, liver or kidney cancer. This specimen consisted of CD4+ or CD8+ T cells sorted from blood, obtained in a trial of the OX40 agonist ivuxolimab. As DNA, the CDR3 is TGCGCCAGCAGTTTCGCTAGCGGACTGCAGTATTTT. It specifies CASSFASGLQYF.